Below, 14 T cell receptor beta chains from the same sample are listed, as sequenced in a study of OX40 agonist ivuxolimab in advanced cancers. TCRdb's copy holds only in-frame clones and misses some; the assay was immunoSEQ multiplex PCR. This table has 60,000 to 100,000 clones, more than 75% appearing once. The sequenced sample was CD4+ or CD8+ T cells sorted from blood, obtained in a trial of the OX40 agonist ivuxolimab. The receptor source for this set is an adult with an advanced solid tumor such as melanoma, head and neck, liver or kidney cancer.

V is TRBV29-1 and J is TRBJ2-3, with a weak D call TRBD2 (5 bases). The germline CDR1 and CDR2 sequences are SQVTM and ANQGSEA. This CDR3 is built from 13 residues. V was clipped by 0 bases and J by 10 bases, with 14 bases between them. The CDR3 here is CSVEDPFAEAQYF. In DNA form, the CDR3 reads TGCAGCGTTGAAGACCCATTTGCGGAGGCGCAGTATTTT.

This clone was seen a single time. The J gene is TRBJ2-2, the V gene TRBV4-3; 10 nucleotides agree with TRBD1. The germline V gene has CDR1 LGHNA and CDR2 YSLEER. V trimming: 0 bases; J trimming: 4 bases; junction bases outside the gene matches: 5. This CDR3 contains 17 residues. CDR3 in amino acids: CASSQDPRTGGTGELFF. The CDR3 DNA is TGCGCCAGCAGCCAAGATCCAAGGACAGGGGGCACCGGGGAGCTGTTTTTT.

The CDR3 nucleotides read TGTGCCAGCACCTCGGCAGGACAGCCCCAGCATTTT. Amino acid sequence: CASTSAGQPQHF. The V and J genes are TRBV28 and TRBJ1-5; D is undetermined. V gave up 7 bases and J gave up 7 bases, with 11 bases separating them. This CDR3 spans 12 amino acids. CDR1 and CDR2 (germline): MDHEN, SYDVKM. The variable domain in full, with the rest retrieved from reference TRBV28 and TRBJ1-5, is DVKVTQSSRYLVKRTGEKVFLECVQDMDHENMFWYRQDPGLGLRLIYFSYDVKMKEKGDIPEGYSVSREKKERFSLILESASTNQTSMYLCASTSAGQPQHFGDGTRLSIL.

CDR3 sequence: CASSSKLGPGANVLTF. The CDR3 nucleotides read TGTGCCAGCAGCTCCAAACTTGGGCCTGGGGCCAACGTCCTGACTTTC. This chain connects TRBV11-2 to TRBJ2-6; D is ambiguous. In germline, CDR1 is SGHAT, CDR2 FQNNGV. This CDR3 contains 16 residues. Trimming removed 4 bases at V and 2 bases at J, with 12 bases between.

The J gene is TRBJ2-7, the V gene TRBV5-1; 7 bases line up with TRBD1. The CDR3 runs to 14 residues. V lost 5 bases and J lost 1; bases outside the gene matches: 6. The germline V gene encodes CDR1 SGHRS and CDR2 YFSETQ. The CDR3 sequence: CASRFGTASYEQYF. In DNA, the CDR3 is TGCGCCAGCAGGTTCGGGACAGCTTCCTACGAGCAGTACTTC.

This clone was seen once. The chain couples TRBV5-4 to TRBJ2-7; 8 bases are shared with TRBD2. The CDR3 runs 14 residues. Losses at the gene ends were 4 bases for V and 6 bases for J; bases not matched to a gene: 9. Germline CDR1 SGHNT, CDR2 YYREEE (reference sequence). The chain's CDR3 is CASSTTSGAVEQYF. The CDR3 nucleotides are TGTGCCAGCAGCACAACTAGCGGCGCTGTCGAGCAGTACTTC.

The chain employs TRBV19 and TRBJ1-3, with TRBD1 matching over 9 bases. J lost 4 bases, V lost 4 bases, and 5 bases had no gene match. Per germline, CDR1 LNHDA and CDR2 SQIVND (reference sequence). The CDR3 length is 15 residues. CDR3: CASSTTGGRGNTIYF. The CDR3 DNA sequence: TGTGCCAGTAGTACAACAGGGGGCAGAGGAAACACCATATATTTT.

This clone was counted between two and nine times. The rearrangement uses TRBV19 and TRBJ1-2; D is unresolved. The CDR3 contains 12 residues. V dropped 3 bases and J dropped 4 bases, with 6 bases sitting between them. Germline CDR1 and CDR2: LNHDA and SQIVND (reference sequence). The chain's CDR3 is CASSMDGYGYTF. In DNA form, the CDR3 reads TGTGCCAGTAGTATGGATGGCTATGGCTACACCTTC.

J is TRBJ1-2 and V is TRBV6-1; no definite D call. With 6 bases removed from V and 1 base from J, the gap between germline ends came to 6 bases. Germline-derived CDR1 and CDR2 are MNHNS and SASEGT. This CDR3 region has 12 residues. CDR3 coding DNA: TGTGCCAGCAGCCTGGGTAACTATGGCTACACCTTC. The encoded protein is CASSLGNYGYTF.

The J gene is TRBJ2-4, the V gene TRBV28; 9 positions match TRBD2. J gave up 12 bases and V 5 bases, and 17 bases lay outside the gene matches. CDR1 is MDHEN and CDR2 is SYDVKM in the germline V gene. The CDR3 extends over 16 amino acids. As DNA, the CDR3 is TGTGCCAGCAGTATTCCGGGACTAGCTTCCCGGGGGGGTCAGTACTTC. Translating it yields CASSIPGLASRGGQYF.

This clone has only one observation. The J gene is TRBJ1-5, the V gene TRBV5-8; D not resolved. Germline loops: CDR1 SGHTS, CDR2 YDEGEE. CDR3 length: 15 residues. V lost 0 bases, J lost 3 bases, and 10 bases lay in between. CDR3 nucleotide sequence: TGTGCCAGCAGCTTGGGCCAGACCTCCAATCAGCCCCAGCATTTT. Protein product: CASSLGQTSNQPQHF.

The chain carries TRBV5-1 and TRBJ1-4; D remains ambiguous. This CDR3 comprises 14 residues. Germline CDR1 SGHRS, CDR2 YFSETQ. Deletions cut 0 bases from V and 8 bases from J, with 11 bases between. CDR3 nucleotides: TGCGCCAGCAGCTTGGGAGGGTCGGAAGAAAAACTGTTTTTT. It translates to CASSLGGSEEKLFF. The full variable domain, with the rest looked up from reference TRBV5-1 and TRBJ1-4, is KAGVTQTPRYLIKTRGQQVTLSCSPISGHRSVSWYQQTPGQGLQFLFEYFSETQRNKGNFPGRFSGRQFSNSRSEMNVSTLELGDSALYLCASSLGGSEEKLFFGSGTQLSVL.

In this sample, this clone turned up once. The rearrangement links TRBV2 to TRBJ1-3; D not resolved. The germline V gene has CDR1 SNHLY and CDR2 FYNNEI. This CDR3 is 15 amino acids long. With 6 bases removed from V and 2 bases from J, the gap between germline ends came to 14 bases. The CDR3, as DNA: TGTGCCAGCAGGGTTTTCCAGGTTGCTGGAAACACCATATATTTT. Encoded protein: CASRVFQVAGNTIYF. Full variable domain (rest looked up from reference TRBV2 and TRBJ1-3): EPEVTQTPSHQVTQMGQEVILRCVPISNHLYFYWYRQILGQKVEFLVSFYNNEISEKSEIFDDQFSVERPDGSNFTLKIRSTKLEDSAMYFCASRVFQVAGNTIYFGEGSWLTVV.

The J gene is TRBJ2-1, the V gene TRBV7-9; 7 bases map to TRBD1. The CDR3 covers 14 residues. With V trimmed by 5 bases and J by 8 bases, 9 bases remained unmatched. Germline assignment: CDR1 SEHNR and CDR2 FQNEAQ (reference sequence). The CDR3 nucleotides read TGTGCCAGCAGCGGACCTAGACAGGGTTATGAGCAGTTCTTC. Amino acids: CASSGPRQGYEQFF.